This T cell receptor beta chain was captured by sequencing in a study of human T cells and chemical hapten exposure. Looking at the study overall: The use of 2% DPC on around 2 cm by around 2 cm of upper inner arm skin constituted sensitization.

As to time point: patch test 1, 2 weeks after DPC sensitization. The treatment: therapeutic diphenylcyclopropenone sensitization with weekly scalp DPC. Trimming shortened V by 6 bases and J by 7 bases, and 16 bases separated the two germline ends. This CDR3 contains 14 residues. This clonotype was seen repeatedly, ten times or more. Within the library, unique molecular identifiers were attached to each individual cDNA molecule. TCRdb reanalysed the RACE reads using MiXCR and keeps one entry per CDR3 protein. This table has around 120,000 distinct CDR3 sequences, roughly 13% appearing once. The material sequenced was whole blood, taken in connection with sensitization to the hapten diphenylcyclopropenone (DPC). The chain links TRBV12-3 or TRBV12-4 to TRBJ2-4, with D possibly TRBD1 on 6 matching bases. This clonotype originated in a young man with alopecia areata. Some clones in this sample may be carry-over from other donors' samples. As DNA, the CDR3 is TGTGCCAGCAGCCCCCGGACAGAATGGAACATTCAGTACTTC. Translated: CASSPRTEWNIQYF.